Listed below are T cell receptor beta chains from one sample, sequenced in a study of blood T cells in healthy people across ages. TCRdb independently ran MiXCR on the 5' RACE reads; one entry per CDR3 protein. This table has 550,000 to 750,000 distinct CDR3 sequences, under 25% appearing once. Material for sequencing was blood. The receptors originated from a man in his 70s in good health. Each CDR3 is given with its conserved first and last residue. The D gene is left open where the match is weak. The size field is filled for only some rows; it gives once, few, many or a size class.

TRBJ2-1,TRBV21-1,NA,NA,TGTGCCAGCAGCAATCAAAGGGGGGCCTACAATGAGCAGTTCTTC,CASSNQRGAYNEQFF
TRBJ2-3,TRBV11-3,NA,few,TGTGCCAGCAGCTTAGACGGGCGGTTCACAGATACGCAGTATTTT,CASSLDGRFTDTQYF
TRBJ2-3,TRBV11-2,NA,NA,TGTGCCAGCAGCTTAGGTTTCTCAGGGGATACGCAGTATTTT,CASSLGFSGDTQYF
TRBJ2-7,TRBV19,NA,many,TGTGCCAGTAGTATAGAGGGGCGGGACAACTACGAGCAGTACTTC,CASSIEGRDNYEQYF
TRBJ1-2,TRBV14,NA,NA,TGTGCCAGCACCAAAACGGGTTCGGGCTATGGCTACACCTTC,CASTKTGSGYGYTF
TRBJ1-1,TRBV20-1,NA,few,TGCAGTGCTCCCCGGGACCCGAACACTGAAGCTTTCTTT,CSAPRDPNTEAFF
TRBJ1-2,TRBV21-1,NA,NA,TGTGCCAGCAGCAAAGGTCCCAGTTTCGGCTATGGCTACACCTTC,CASSKGPSFGYGYTF
TRBJ2-3,TRBV20-1,NA,few,TGCAGTGCTAGAGCTCCTCTACAACCGGGTGGGTCAGATACGCAGTATTTT,CSARAPLQPGGSDTQYF
TRBJ2-5,TRBV7-2,NA,NA,TGTGCCAGCAGCTTAGGGGGCCAGGCAAAAGAGACCCAGTACTTC,CASSLGGQAKETQYF
TRBJ2-7,TRBV5-5,NA,few,TGTGCCAGCAGCTATCCGACAGTCCCCGAGCAGTACTTC,CASSYPTVPEQYF
TRBJ2-2,TRBV5-1,NA,few,TGCGCCAGCAGCTTGGAGGACGGGACCGGGGAGCTGTTTTTT,CASSLEDGTGELFF
TRBJ2-1,TRBV9,NA,NA,TGTGCCAGCAGCGTAGGAACAGGGATGAATGAGCAGTTCTTC,CASSVGTGMNEQFF
TRBJ2-7,TRBV3-1,NA,few,TGTGCCAGCGGAGGACAGCTCTCCTACGAGCAGTACTTC,CASGGQLSYEQYF
TRBJ2-7,TRBV20-1,NA,NA,TGCAGTGCTAGTTCTTTCGGGGAGCAGTACTTC,CSASSFGEQYF
TRBJ1-2,TRBV5-4,NA,few,TGTGCCAGCAGCAACCGGGAAGGAGGCTACACCTTC,CASSNREGGYTF
TRBJ2-7,TRBV4-2,NA,NA,TGTGCCAGCAGCCAAGAGAAGGGGCTTCACTCCTACGAGCAGTACTTC,CASSQEKGLHSYEQYF
TRBJ2-7,TRBV5-1,NA,NA,TGCGCCAGCAGCCCAACCAGCGGGACACGAGAGCAGTACTTC,CASSPTSGTREQYF
TRBJ2-2,TRBV5-4,NA,NA,TGTGCCAGCAGCTTGGACTCCCTTCTGGGGACCGGGGAGCTGTTTTTT,CASSLDSLLGTGELFF
TRBJ2-7,TRBV6-1,TRBD1,few,TGTGCCAGCAGTCCCATTTTCCCGGGACAGTTTTTGAAGAACTCCTACGAGCAGTACTTC,CASSPIFPGQFLKNSYEQYF
TRBJ1-5,TRBV29-1,TRBD1,few,TGCAGCGTTCAGACAGGGGACGGCAATCAGCCCCAGCATTTT,CSVQTGDGNQPQHF
TRBJ2-7,TRBV10-3,NA,NA,TGTGCCATCAGTGAGGCCGGGGTCGAGCAGTACTTC,CAISEAGVEQYF
TRBJ2-1,TRBV2,NA,NA,TGTGCCAGCAGTGAAAGATCGTTCAATGAGCAGTTCTTC,CASSERSFNEQFF
TRBJ1-2,TRBV5-1,TRBD1,NA,TGCGCCAGCAGCCTCTGGACAGGGGTGGACTATGGCTACACCTTC,CASSLWTGVDYGYTF
TRBJ2-7,TRBV28,NA,few,TGTGCCAGCGGGGGGAACTACGAGCAGTACTTC,CASGGNYEQYF
TRBJ2-7,TRBV2,NA,NA,TGTGCCAGCAGTTTGGCAGGGAGAGGGTACGAGCAGTACTTC,CASSLAGRGYEQYF
TRBJ2-2,TRBV6-2/TRBV6-3,NA,NA,TGTGCCAGCAGTTTGAGGACTGGCGCGAACACCGGGGAGCTGTTTTTT,CASSLRTGANTGELFF
TRBJ2-1,TRBV20-1,TRBD1,NA,TGCAGTGCCGAGGCCGGGACAGGGGTCAATGAGCAGTTCTTC,CSAEAGTGVNEQFF
TRBJ2-7,TRBV4-2,TRBD2,many,TGTGCCAGCAGCCGGGGACTAGCCTACGAGCAGTACTTC,CASSRGLAYEQYF
TRBJ2-5,TRBV7-6,TRBD2,NA,TGTGCCAGCAGCTTAGCGGCGGGAGTGGAAGGGACCCAGTACTTC,CASSLAAGVEGTQYF
TRBJ2-7,TRBV7-2,TRBD2,NA,TGTGCCAGCAGTTTTACCTCCGGGACTAGCGGTTCCTACGAACAGTACTTC,CASSFTSGTSGSYEQYF
TRBJ1-5,TRBV28,TRBD1,few,TGTGCCAGCAGTGGGGGTACAGGGGGCGACCAGCCCCAGCATTTT,CASSGGTGGDQPQHF
TRBJ2-7,TRBV6-2/TRBV6-3,TRBD2,many,TGTGCCAGCAGCTACACGACTACGACTAGCGGGAGTCGGGGCGAGCAGTACTTC,CASSYTTTTSGSRGEQYF
TRBJ2-1,TRBV6-2/TRBV6-3,NA,NA,TGTGCCAGCAGTGACCAGGACTTGCAATACAATGAGCAGTTCTTC,CASSDQDLQYNEQFF
TRBJ1-4,TRBV12-3/TRBV12-4,NA,few,TGTGCCAGCAGTGGGGGGACAACGGGTAATGAAAAACTGTTTTTT,CASSGGTTGNEKLFF
TRBJ2-4,TRBV28,NA,few,TGTGCCAGCAGTCCCCGGGTGGGAAACATTCAGTACTTC,CASSPRVGNIQYF
TRBJ2-2,TRBV7-8,TRBD2,few,TGTGCCAGCAGCTTACCTCTAGCGGGAGGGAACACCGGGGAGCTGTTTTTT,CASSLPLAGGNTGELFF
TRBJ2-7,TRBV10-3,NA,NA,TGTGCCATCAGTGAGTCTGGAGGGGGCATGGACGAGCAGTACTTC,CAISESGGGMDEQYF
TRBJ2-1,TRBV7-2,TRBD2,few,TGTGCCAGCAGCTCGGCTAGCGGCCCACGATACAATGAGCAGTTCTTC,CASSSASGPRYNEQFF
TRBJ2-1,TRBV18,TRBD2,few,TGTGCCAGCTCACCGGCTAGCGGGAGGTCGGGTGGCAATGAGCAGTTCTTC,CASSPASGRSGGNEQFF
TRBJ1-6,TRBV7-9,NA,few,TGTGCCAGCAGCTTAGGGGCAGGGAATAATTCACCCCTCCACTTT,CASSLGAGNNSPLHF
TRBJ2-3,TRBV15,NA,few,TGTGCCACCAGCAGTGCGGGACGCACAGATACGCAGTATTTT,CATSSAGRTDTQYF
TRBJ2-5,TRBV7-2,TRBD2,few,TGTGCCAGCAGCTTTTCCAGAACTAGCGGGAGTATGTGGGAGACCCAGTACTTC,CASSFSRTSGSMWETQYF
TRBJ2-2,TRBV28,NA,NA,TGTGCCAGCAGTTATTTCGCGAACACCGGGGAGCTGTTTTTT,CASSYFANTGELFF
TRBJ1-1,TRBV29-1,NA,few,TGCAGCGTTGAGACAGGGAACACTGAAGCTTTCTTT,CSVETGNTEAFF
TRBJ2-7,TRBV4-1,TRBD2,few,TGCGCCAGCAGCCAGGGACTAGCGGTCCTCTCCTACGAGCAGTACTTC,CASSQGLAVLSYEQYF
TRBJ2-5,TRBV12-3/TRBV12-4,TRBD2,many,TGTGCCAGCACTTCCAGCGGGACCCAAGAGACCCAGTACTTC,CASTSSGTQETQYF
TRBJ2-3,TRBV7-9,NA,few,TGTGCCAGCAGCTTAGGACAGACCATCAGCACAGATACGCAGTATTTT,CASSLGQTISTDTQYF
TRBJ1-1,TRBV2,NA,few,TGTGCCAGCAGTGAACAGGGGAGAGACACTGAAGCTTTCTTT,CASSEQGRDTEAFF
TRBJ2-5,TRBV5-1,TRBD2,NA,TGCGCCAGCAGTATTAGCGGGATCTCACAAGAGACCCAGTACTTC,CASSISGISQETQYF
TRBJ2-1,TRBV20-1,TRBD2,once,TGCAGTGCTAGGAAGACTAGCTACTACAATGAGCAGTTCTTC,CSARKTSYYNEQFF
TRBJ2-7,TRBV6-5,TRBD1,few,TGTGCCAGCAGTTCGGGACAGGTGAAGGCCTACGAGCAGTACTTC,CASSSGQVKAYEQYF
TRBJ1-2,TRBV6-5,NA,NA,TGTGCCAGCAGCTCCCTTTATGGCTACACCTTC,CASSSLYGYTF